This T cell receptor beta chain comes out of a study of cytomegalovirus exposure and HLA in healthy donors. Both 60 Vbeta primers and 13 Jbeta primers went into the PCR. In the original analysis: Later, an analysis found approximately 80 million unique TCR beta chains, and roughly 9.9 million of these were shared. The assay was immunoSEQ multiplex PCR, and TCRdb's table has in-frame clones only and misses some. V and J calls and clone size are as listed in that table; D and trimming were resolved from the DNA. The sample lists over 250,000 clones; about nine tenths were seen once. This CDR3 comprises 19 residues.

The sequencing sample was made of PBMCs. The genes are TRBV21-1 and TRBJ2-2; the table gives TRBD2 as D, unverified against the DNA. TRBV21-1 is a listed pseudogene. This clonotype originated in a man aged 35-49 years in good health and CMV-seropositive. CDR3 residues: CASSRRLAGGPRNTGELFF. The CDR3 nucleotides read TGTGCCAGCAGCAGACGACTAGCGGGAGGCCCCCGAAACACCGGGGAGCTGTTTTTT.